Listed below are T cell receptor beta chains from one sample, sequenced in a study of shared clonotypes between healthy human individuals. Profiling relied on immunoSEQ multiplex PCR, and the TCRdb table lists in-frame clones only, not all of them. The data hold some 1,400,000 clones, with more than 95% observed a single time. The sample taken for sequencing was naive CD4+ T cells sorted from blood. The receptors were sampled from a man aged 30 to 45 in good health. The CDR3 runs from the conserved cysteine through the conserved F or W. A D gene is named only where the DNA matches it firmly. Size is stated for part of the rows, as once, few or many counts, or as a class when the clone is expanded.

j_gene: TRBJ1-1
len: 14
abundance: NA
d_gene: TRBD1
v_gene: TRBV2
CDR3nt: TGTGCCAGCAGTGATGGGACAGGGAACACTGAAGCTTTCTTT
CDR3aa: CASSDGTGNTEAFF

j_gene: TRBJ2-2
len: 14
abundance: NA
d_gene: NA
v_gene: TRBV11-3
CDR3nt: TGTGCCAGCAGCTTAGGCGGAAACACCGGGGAGCTGTTTTTT
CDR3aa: CASSLGGNTGELFF

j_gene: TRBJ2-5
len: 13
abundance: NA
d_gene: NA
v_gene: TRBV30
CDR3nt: TGTGCCTGGAGTTGGGGGGTGTCAGGGACCCAGTACTTC
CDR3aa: CAWSWGVSGTQYF

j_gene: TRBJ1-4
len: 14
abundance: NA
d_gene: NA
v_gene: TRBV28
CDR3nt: TGTGCCAGCAGTTCCGGGGGCGTCAATGAAAAACTGTTTTTT
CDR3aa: CASSSGGVNEKLFF

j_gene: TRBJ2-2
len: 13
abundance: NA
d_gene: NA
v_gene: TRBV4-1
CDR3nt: TGCGCCAGCAGCCAAAGGCGCACCGGGGAGCTGTTTTTT
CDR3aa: CASSQRRTGELFF

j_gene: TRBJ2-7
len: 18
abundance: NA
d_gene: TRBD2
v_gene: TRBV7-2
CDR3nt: TGTGCCAGCAGCTTTGTACCCCGACTAGCGGGAGTCTCCTACGAGCAGTACTTC
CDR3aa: CASSFVPRLAGVSYEQYF

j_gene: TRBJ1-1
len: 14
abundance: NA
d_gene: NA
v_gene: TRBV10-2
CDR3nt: TGCGCCAGCACCGGTGGCGGGTATTACACTGAAGCTTTCTTT
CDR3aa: CASTGGGYYTEAFF

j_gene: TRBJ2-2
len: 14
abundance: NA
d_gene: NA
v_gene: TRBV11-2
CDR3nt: TGTGCCAGCAGCGCCCTGATAGGGACCGGGGAGCTGTTTTTT
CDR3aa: CASSALIGTGELFF

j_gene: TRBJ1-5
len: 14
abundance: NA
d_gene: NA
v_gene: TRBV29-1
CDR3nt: TGCAGCGTTGGTTTGGGGGATAGCAATCAGCCCCAGCATTTT
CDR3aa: CSVGLGDSNQPQHF

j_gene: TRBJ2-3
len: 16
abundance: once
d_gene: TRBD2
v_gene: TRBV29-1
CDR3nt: TGCAGCCCTTGCCTAGCGGGAGAGTTTGGAACAGATACGCAGTATTTT
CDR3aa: CSPCLAGEFGTDTQYF

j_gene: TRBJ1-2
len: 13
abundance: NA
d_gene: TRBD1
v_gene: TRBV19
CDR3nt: TGTGCCAGTAGTATGGGACAGGGCTATGGCTACACCTTC
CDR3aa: CASSMGQGYGYTF

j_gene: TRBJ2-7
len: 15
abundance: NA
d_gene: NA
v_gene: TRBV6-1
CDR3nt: TGTGCCAGCAGTGCCTCGACCACCGGGCTCTACGAGCAGTACTTC
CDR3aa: CASSASTTGLYEQYF

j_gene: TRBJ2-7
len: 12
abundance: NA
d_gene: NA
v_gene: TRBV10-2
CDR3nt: TGCGCCATACAAAACAGGGACCACGAGCAGTACTTC
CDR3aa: CAIQNRDHEQYF

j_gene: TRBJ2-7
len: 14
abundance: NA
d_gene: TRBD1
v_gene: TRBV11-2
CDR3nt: TGTGCCAGCAGCGCGGACAGGGGGTCCGTCGAGCAGTACTTC
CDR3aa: CASSADRGSVEQYF

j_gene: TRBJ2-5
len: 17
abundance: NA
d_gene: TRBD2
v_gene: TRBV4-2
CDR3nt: TGTGCCAGCAGCCGGTACACTAGCGGGAGGGGACAAGAGACCCAGTACTTC
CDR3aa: CASSRYTSGRGQETQYF

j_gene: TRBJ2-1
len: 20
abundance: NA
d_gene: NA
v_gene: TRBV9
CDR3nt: TGTGCCAGCAGCGCGAGGGGGATTCGGGCTAGCGGAGGCCTTTACAATGAGCAGTTCTTC
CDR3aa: CASSARGIRASGGLYNEQFF

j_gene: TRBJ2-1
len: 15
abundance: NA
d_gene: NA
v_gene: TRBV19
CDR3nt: TGTGCCAGTAGTGAGGGGATCCCCTCCTACAATGAGCAGTTCTTC
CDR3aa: CASSEGIPSYNEQFF

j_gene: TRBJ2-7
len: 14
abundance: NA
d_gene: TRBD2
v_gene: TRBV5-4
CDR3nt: TGTGCCAGCAGACTAGCGGGAGGGCCCTACGAGCAGTACTTC
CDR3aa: CASRLAGGPYEQYF

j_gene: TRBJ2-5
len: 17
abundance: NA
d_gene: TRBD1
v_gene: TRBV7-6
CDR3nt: TGTGCCAGCAGCTTAGCGAGTGGGACAGGGGCGGGTGAGACCCAGTACTTC
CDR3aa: CASSLASGTGAGETQYF

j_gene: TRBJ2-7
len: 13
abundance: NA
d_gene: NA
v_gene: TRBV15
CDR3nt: TGTGCCACCAGCAGAGATCGGCCCTACGAGCAGTACTTC
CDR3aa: CATSRDRPYEQYF

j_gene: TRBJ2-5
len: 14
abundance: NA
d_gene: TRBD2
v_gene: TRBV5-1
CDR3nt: TGCGCCAGCCGTCAGGCGGGGGGGCAAGAGACCCAGTACTTC
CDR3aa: CASRQAGGQETQYF

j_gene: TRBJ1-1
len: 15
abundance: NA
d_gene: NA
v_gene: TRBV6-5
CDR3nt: TGTGCCAGCAGTTACAGTCAGTTAATGAACACTGAAGCTTTCTTT
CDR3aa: CASSYSQLMNTEAFF

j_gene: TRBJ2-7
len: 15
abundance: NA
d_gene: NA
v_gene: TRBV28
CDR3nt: TGTGCCAGCAGTTTAGCCTCGACAGGAATCTACGAGCAGTACTTC
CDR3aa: CASSLASTGIYEQYF

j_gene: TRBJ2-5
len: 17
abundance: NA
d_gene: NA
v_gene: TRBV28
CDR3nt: TGTGCCAGCAGTTCCACTTCGGGGCAGGGGGGCCGGGAGACCCAGTACTTC
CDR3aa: CASSSTSGQGGRETQYF

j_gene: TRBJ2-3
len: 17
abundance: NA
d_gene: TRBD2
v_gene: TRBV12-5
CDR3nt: TGTGCTAGTGGTTTGGCCCCAACCGGGAGGGCCGGAGATACGCAGTATTTT
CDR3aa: CASGLAPTGRAGDTQYF

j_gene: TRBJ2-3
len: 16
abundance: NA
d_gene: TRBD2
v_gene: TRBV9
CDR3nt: TGTGCCAGCAGCGTGGGAGCTAGCGGGAGCACAGATACGCAGTATTTT
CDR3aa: CASSVGASGSTDTQYF

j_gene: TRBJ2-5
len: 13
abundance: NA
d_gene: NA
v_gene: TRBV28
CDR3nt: TGTGCCAGTCTTACTGGGGGAAAGGAGACCCAGTACTTC
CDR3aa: CASLTGGKETQYF

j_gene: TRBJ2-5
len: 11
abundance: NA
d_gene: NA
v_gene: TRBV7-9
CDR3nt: TGTGCCAGCAGCTCCCAAGGGACCCAGTACTTC
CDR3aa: CASSSQGTQYF

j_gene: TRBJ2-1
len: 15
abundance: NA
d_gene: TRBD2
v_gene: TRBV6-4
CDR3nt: TGTGCCAGCAGTGTACTAGCGGGGTTTTACAATGAGCAGTTCTTC
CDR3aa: CASSVLAGFYNEQFF

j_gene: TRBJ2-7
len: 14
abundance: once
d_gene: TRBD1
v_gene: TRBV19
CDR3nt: TGTGCCAGTAGTATCCGTGGACAGGGTGGCGAGCAGTACTTC
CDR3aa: CASSIRGQGGEQYF

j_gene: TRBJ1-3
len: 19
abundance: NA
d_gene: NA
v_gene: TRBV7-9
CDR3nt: TGTGCCAGCAGCTTAAGGGCAACGCTTGGGGTCGATTCTGGAAACACCATATATTTT
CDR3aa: CASSLRATLGVDSGNTIYF

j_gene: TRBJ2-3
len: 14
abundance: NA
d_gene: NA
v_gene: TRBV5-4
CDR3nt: TGTGCCAGCAGCTTGGGAGGGGGGGAAGATACGCAGTATTTT
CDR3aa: CASSLGGGEDTQYF

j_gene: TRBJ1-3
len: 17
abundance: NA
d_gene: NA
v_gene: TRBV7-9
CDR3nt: TGTGCCAGCAGCCCCCGTCGTCGGGGACAAGAGGGTGACACCATATATTTT
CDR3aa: CASSPRRRGQEGDTIYF